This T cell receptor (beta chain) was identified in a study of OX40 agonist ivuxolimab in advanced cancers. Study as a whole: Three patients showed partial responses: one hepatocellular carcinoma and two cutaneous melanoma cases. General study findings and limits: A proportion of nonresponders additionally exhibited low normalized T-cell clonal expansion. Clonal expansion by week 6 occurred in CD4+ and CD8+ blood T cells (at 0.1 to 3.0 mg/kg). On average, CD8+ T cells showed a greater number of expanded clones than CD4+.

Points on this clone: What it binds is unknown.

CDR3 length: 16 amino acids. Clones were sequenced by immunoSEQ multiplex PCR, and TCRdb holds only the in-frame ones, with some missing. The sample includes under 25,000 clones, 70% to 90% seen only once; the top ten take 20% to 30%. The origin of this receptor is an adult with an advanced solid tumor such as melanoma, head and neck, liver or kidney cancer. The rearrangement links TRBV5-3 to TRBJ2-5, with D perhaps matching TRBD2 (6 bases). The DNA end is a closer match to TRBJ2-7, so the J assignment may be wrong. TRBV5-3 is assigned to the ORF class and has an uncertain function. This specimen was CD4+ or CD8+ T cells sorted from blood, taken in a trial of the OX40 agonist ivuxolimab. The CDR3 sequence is CARSLAIRGRTYEQYF. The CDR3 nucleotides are TGTGCCAGAAGCTTGGCCATCAGAGGGAGGACCTACGAGCAGTACTTC.